A selection of T cell receptor beta chains follows, all from one sample in a study of patients and donors after allogeneic stem cell transplantation. TCRdb redid the calling of the RT-PCR reads with MiXCR, one entry per CDR3 protein. The sample records about a million distinct CDR3 sequences, approximately 19% being singletons. The specimen was blood, either unsorted or a sorted T cell fraction (not recorded which). The receptors were gathered from a human donor who was either an allogeneic HSCT recipient or a stem cell or donor lymphocyte infusion donor (not recorded which). It is not recorded whose cells these are; they may come from a transplant donor. Each CDR3 is given with its conserved first and last residue. D genes are given only for firm matches. Not all rows give a size; the values are once, few, many and, for expanded clones, a class.

size	V	J	D	DNA	CDR3
few	TRBV9	TRBJ2-2	TRBD2	TGTGCCAGCAGCCCTTCGAGCGGGGTGACCGGGGAGCTGTTTTTT	CASSPSSGVTGELFF
few	TRBV7-9	TRBJ1-2	TRBD1	TGTGCCAGCAGGGGGCCGGGGGACAGACTAAACTATGGCTACACCTTC	CASRGPGDRLNYGYTF
-	TRBV7-2	TRBJ1-5	-	TGTGCCAGCAGCTTATCCTTTGACAGCCTAAATCAGCCCCAGCATTTT	CASSLSFDSLNQPQHF
few	TRBV30	TRBJ2-1	-	TGTGCCTGGAGTGTACAAGGGGCTGAGCAGTTCTTC	CAWSVQGAEQFF
-	TRBV7-8	TRBJ1-1	-	TGTGCCAGCAGCTTAGGGGTCGGCACTGAAGTTTTCTTT	CASSLGVGTEVFF
-	TRBV18	TRBJ2-7	-	TGTGCCAGCTCACTACGGACAGTTGGTTACGAGCAGTACTTC	CASSLRTVGYEQYF
few	TRBV5-1	TRBJ1-1	-	TGCGCCAGCAGCCGCGAGGGGGGGAGCACTGAAGCTTTCTTT	CASSREGGSTEAFF
-	TRBV7-8	TRBJ2-1	TRBD2	TGTGCCAGCAGCTCCGGACGGACTAGCGGGGGGGTCGGGAATGAGCAGTTCTTC	CASSSGRTSGGVGNEQFF
many	TRBV24-1	TRBJ2-2	-	TGTGCCACCAGTGAGACAACCGGGGAGCTGTTTTTT	CATSETTGELFF
many	TRBV10-3	TRBJ1-2	-	TGTGCCATCAGTGAGCCGGCCAGCTCTAACTATGGCTACACCTTC	CAISEPASSNYGYTF
few	TRBV2	TRBJ2-7	-	TGTGCCAGCAGTGAACTACGGCTGCTCTCCTACGAGCAGTACTTC	CASSELRLLSYEQYF
few	TRBV6-5	TRBJ1-2	-	TGTGCCAGCAGTTACTCGGCAGTCAACTATGGCTACACCTTC	CASSYSAVNYGYTF
-	TRBV15	TRBJ2-3	-	TGTGCCACCAGCCCACCCCCCAGGGTTAGCACAGATACGCAGTATTTT	CATSPPPRVSTDTQYF
few	TRBV14	TRBJ1-1	-	TGTGCCAGCAGCCGCCTTTCCTCGGGAGGTAACACTGAAGCTTTCTTT	CASSRLSSGGNTEAFF
few	TRBV5-1	TRBJ1-1	-	TGCGCCAGCAGCTTGGAAGGCTTAAACGCTTTCTTT	CASSLEGLNAFF
many	TRBV12-3/TRBV12-4	TRBJ1-1	-	TGTGCCAGCAGTCCCCGGGGGCCTGGAAACACTGAAGCTTTCTTT	CASSPRGPGNTEAFF
few	TRBV11-1	TRBJ2-5	-	TGTGCCAGCAGCTCTGACTCAGAAACCGGGATCCAGTACTTC	CASSSDSETGIQYF
few	TRBV4-2	TRBJ2-5	-	TGTGCCAGCAGCCAAGGTCTCGTGCAAGAGACCCAGTACTTC	CASSQGLVQETQYF
once	TRBV4-3	TRBJ2-7	-	TGCGCCAGCAGCCAAGGCGGCTGGTCCGGCTACGAGCAGTACTTC	CASSQGGWSGYEQYF
few	TRBV5-1	TRBJ2-3	-	TGCGCCAGCAGCTTGTCGGGGGATAGAGATACGCAGTATTTT	CASSLSGDRDTQYF
-	TRBV18	TRBJ2-1	-	TGTGCCAGCTCACTACCCGAGGAGGGGTACTACAATGAGCAGTTCTTC	CASSLPEEGYYNEQFF
-	TRBV12-3/TRBV12-4	TRBJ1-5	-	TGTGCCAGCAGTTTCAAGGGAGGTGGTCAGCCCCAGCATTTT	CASSFKGGGQPQHF
once	TRBV25-1	TRBJ2-1	-	TGTGCCAGCAGTGGAAATCCGGCGGATGAGCAGTTCTTC	CASSGNPADEQFF
many	TRBV28	TRBJ2-2	TRBD1	TGTGCCAGTAACGGACAGGGTGGGACCGGGGAGCTGTTTTTT	CASNGQGGTGELFF
few	TRBV20-1	TRBJ1-4	-	TGCAGTGCTAGACTGGCCCGGGAGGGGGAAAAACTGTTTTTT	CSARLAREGEKLFF
-	TRBV12-3/TRBV12-4	TRBJ1-1	-	TGTGCCAGCGCCACCGGGGGGCCACGTACTGAAGCTTTCTTT	CASATGGPRTEAFF
many	TRBV7-6	TRBJ2-3	TRBD2	TGTGCCAGCAGCGATACTGAGCGACTAGCTCATACGCAGTATTTT	CASSDTERLAHTQYF
few	TRBV5-8	TRBJ1-1	-	TGTGCCAGCAGCCTGGACACCCACACGGCTTTCTTT	CASSLDTHTAFF
-	TRBV7-9	TRBJ1-2	-	TGTGCCAGCAGCCCACTGGACAGACAGACTAACTATGGCTACACCTTC	CASSPLDRQTNYGYTF
-	TRBV30	TRBJ2-1	TRBD2	TGTGCCTCCAACCTTGGAGCGGGAGGGGTTTACAATGAGCAGTTCTTC	CASNLGAGGVYNEQFF
-	TRBV7-9	TRBJ1-2	TRBD1	TGTGCCAGCAGCTTAGCAGGGGGCTCGAACTATGGCTACACCTTC	CASSLAGGSNYGYTF
-	TRBV12-3/TRBV12-4	TRBJ1-4	TRBD1	TGTGCCAGCAGTCGACAGGGTCGGTCTGAAAAACTGTTTTTT	CASSRQGRSEKLFF
once	TRBV20-1	TRBJ2-2	-	TGCAGTGCCAGGGAGCATGCGAACACCGGGGAGCTGTTTTTT	CSAREHANTGELFF
-	TRBV5-6	TRBJ1-6	TRBD1	TGTGCCAGCAGCCAGGACAGGGCTGAAAGGAATTCACCCCTCCACTTT	CASSQDRAERNSPLHF
-	TRBV5-6	TRBJ1-2	TRBD1	TGTGCCAGCAGCTCCTCCCCCGGGACAGGGGTCGGTAATGGCTACACCTTC	CASSSSPGTGVGNGYTF
many	TRBV7-2	TRBJ2-5	-	TGTGCCAGCCGACTAGTAGTAAACCAAGAGACCCAGTACTTC	CASRLVVNQETQYF
-	TRBV21-1	TRBJ1-5	-	TGTGCCAGCAGCAAAACGCCGGACCTTCAGCCCCAGCATTTT	CASSKTPDLQPQHF
-	TRBV10-3	TRBJ2-3	-	TGTGCCATCAGTGAGTGGTCCTCTGCTGATACGCAGTATTTT	CAISEWSSADTQYF
-	TRBV5-1	TRBJ2-1	-	TGCGCCAGCAGCTCCTGGAGCAGCCCCTACAATGAGCAGTTCTTC	CASSSWSSPYNEQFF
many	TRBV12-3/TRBV12-4	TRBJ2-7	TRBD1	TGTGCCAGCAGTCCGACAGGGCCAGCCTACGAGCAGTACTTC	CASSPTGPAYEQYF
few	TRBV20-1	TRBJ2-7	TRBD1	TGCAGTGCTATTCCGGGACAGGGATTAAGCTCCTACGAGCAGTACTTC	CSAIPGQGLSSYEQYF
-	TRBV19	TRBJ2-3	-	TGTGCCAGTAGTCATGGGAACCAGGCGCAGTATTTT	CASSHGNQAQYF
few	TRBV11-2	TRBJ1-4	-	TGTGCCAGCAGCGCGGACGTACCCCATGATAAACTGTTTTTT	CASSADVPHDKLFF
-	TRBV12-3/TRBV12-4	TRBJ2-3	TRBD1	TGTGCCAGCAGTTCACAGGGGCTCGGGACAGATACGCAGTATTTT	CASSSQGLGTDTQYF
-	TRBV24-1	TRBJ2-7	-	TGTGCCACCAGTGATGCCGGTTACGAGCAGTACTTC	CATSDAGYEQYF
-	TRBV12-3/TRBV12-4	TRBJ2-7	-	TGTGCCAGCAGTTTTCCGGGGGCCGAGCAGTACTTC	CASSFPGAEQYF
-	TRBV12-3/TRBV12-4	TRBJ1-2	-	TGTGCCAGCAGACCAGGGTATTTAAACTATGGCTACACCTTC	CASRPGYLNYGYTF
-	TRBV5-5	TRBJ1-4	-	TGTGCCAGCAGCTCCTCGGCGGAAAAACTGTTTTTT	CASSSSAEKLFF
few	TRBV2	TRBJ1-5	TRBD1	TGTGCCAGCAACCCGACAGGGAGTAATCAGCCCCAGCATTTT	CASNPTGSNQPQHF
-	TRBV6-1	TRBJ2-5	-	TGTGCCAGCAGTCCAATTGGGGGGCAAGAGACCCAGTACTTC	CASSPIGGQETQYF